What follows are 6 T cell receptor beta chains derived from one specimen sequenced in a study of a mutant IDH1 vaccine in newly diagnosed glioma. Regarding time point: baseline, week 1 (first vaccination visit). Treatment: pre-vaccination baseline after standard-of-care therapy. Clones were sequenced by immunoSEQ multiplex PCR, and TCRdb holds only the in-frame ones, with some missing. The table shows 50,000 or so clones, with approximately 90% occurring only once. The specimen comprised PBMCs, sampled from a glioma patient treated with radiotherapy, temozolomide or both. Receptor source: a man aged 35 to 55 with glioma.

The gene calls are TRBV6-1 and TRBJ2-1, with D possibly matching TRBD2 (5 bases). CDR1 MNHNS and CDR2 SASEGT come from the germline V gene. CDR3 length: 13 residues. V shed 1 base and J shed 16 bases, with 17 bases lying between them. Here the CDR3 DNA reads TGTGCCAGCAGTGAAGGAGGGCTTGTCTTTGGATTCTTC. Its translation is CASSEGGLVFGFF.

This chain connects TRBV7-3 to TRBJ2-3; D is possibly TRBD2 (6 bases). CDR1 and CDR2 (germline): SGHTA, FQGTGA. The CDR3 has 17 amino acids. With 2 bases removed from V and 2 bases from J, the gap between germline ends came to 17 bases. Here the CDR3 DNA reads TGTGCCAGCAGCTTACCGGGAGTGGACCCCCACACAGATACGCAGTATTTT. Its translation: CASSLPGVDPHTDTQYF.

The rearrangement uses TRBV19 and TRBJ1-2; 7 bases line up with TRBD1. Germline V lookup: CDR1 LNHDA, CDR2 SQIVND (reference sequence). The trim removed 6 bases at V and 4 bases at J, leaving 5 bases unmatched. The CDR3 spans 13 residues. The CDR3 reads CASSPQGFYGYTF. The CDR3 DNA reads as TGTGCCAGTAGCCCACAGGGGTTCTATGGCTACACCTTC.

The chain is built from TRBV2 and TRBJ2-3; D is possibly TRBD2 (6 bases). The CDR3 totals 15 residues. V was cut by 6 bases and J by 1 base, with 14 bases left in between. CDR1 and CDR2 from the germline V gene are SNHLY and FYNNEI. The CDR3 DNA is TGTGCCAGCAGCCGCTCGGGGGAGGGCACAGATACGCAGTATTTT. Amino acid sequence: CASSRSGEGTDTQYF.

The chain combines TRBV5-1 with TRBJ2-3, with 11 bases matching TRBD2. The CDR3 has 16 residues. Germline V gives CDR1 SGHRS, CDR2 YFSETQ. V lost 9 bases, J lost 2 bases, and 11 bases stayed unmatched. The CDR3 DNA reads as TGCGCCACCGATCTCGGGACTAGCGGTCCCACAGATACGCAGTATTTT. This sequence encodes CATDLGTSGPTDTQYF.

The chain employs TRBV6-5 and TRBJ1-1, with 8 nucleotides matching TRBD1. Per the germline V gene, CDR1 is MNHEY and CDR2 is SVGAGI. The CDR3 runs 13 residues. V lost 0 bases, J lost 10 bases, and 4 bases stayed unmatched. In DNA, the CDR3 is TGTGCCAGCAGTTACTCGGACAGGGAGCGAGCTTTCTTT. This encodes CASSYSDRERAFF.